This T cell receptor beta chain was identified during a study of T-cell memory formation after mild COVID-19. Study-wide points: Shrinking CD4+ clones resided mostly in CM and EM, and CD8+ ones in EMRA. While clones contracting from day 15 to 85 were balanced between CD4 and CD8, later expanders leaned CD4+.

Of note for this clonotype: Its antigen remains unknown.

V lost 1 base, J lost 5 bases, and 14 bases lay in between. The length of the CDR3 is 16 residues. Germline V gives CDR1 KGHDR, CDR2 SFDVKD. TCRdb itself ran the 5' RACE reads through MiXCR, one entry per CDR3 protein. The sample yields almost 550,000 distinct CDR3 sequences, about 20% seen once. This sequence was found in an adult woman who had mild COVID-19 (a few samples of this study predate the infection). Cell type and time point are not known. The rearrangement uses TRBV24-1 and TRBJ2-1; D gene uncertain. The sequenced material came from PBMCs or a T cell subset sorted from them (not recorded which). CDR3 DNA: TGTGCCACCAGTGATTTCGCCACGTCTGGAAACAATGAGCAGTTCTTC. As protein: CATSDFATSGNNEQFF.